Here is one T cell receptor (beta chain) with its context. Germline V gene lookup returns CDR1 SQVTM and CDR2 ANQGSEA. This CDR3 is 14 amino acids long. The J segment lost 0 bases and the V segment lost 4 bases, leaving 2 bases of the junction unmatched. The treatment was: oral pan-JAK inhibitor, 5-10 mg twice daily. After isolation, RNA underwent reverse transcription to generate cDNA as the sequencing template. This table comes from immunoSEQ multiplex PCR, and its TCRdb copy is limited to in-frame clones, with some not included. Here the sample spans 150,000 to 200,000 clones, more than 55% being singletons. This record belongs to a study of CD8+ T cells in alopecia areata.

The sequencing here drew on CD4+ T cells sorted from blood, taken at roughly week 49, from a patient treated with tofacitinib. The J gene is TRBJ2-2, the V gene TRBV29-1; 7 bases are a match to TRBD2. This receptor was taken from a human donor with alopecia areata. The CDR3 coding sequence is TGCAGCGTTGGACTAGCCGCGAACACCGGGGAGCTGTTTTTT. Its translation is CSVGLAANTGELFF.